This T cell receptor (beta chain) emerged from a study of shared clonotypes between healthy human individuals (dated by TCRdb to 2019 to 2021). Concerning the study at large: The cohort included three men and a couple of women between 18 and 49 years of age. Blood TCR repertoires of five healthy adults were deeply sequenced to estimate repertoire size and the extent of clonotype sharing between individuals. To increase sequencing depth and limit assay-specific biases, TCR repertoire library preparation and sequencing were carried out by different laboratories using diverse techniques. Between about 0.9 and 10 billion PBMCs per donor were obtained by leukapheresis. For each donor, three plates each were used for CD4 naive and CD4 memory, two plates were used for CD8 naive, and one plate was used for CD8 memory.

Findings and caveats that apply to the study as a whole: Pairwise subsampling led to the expectation that sequencing depth would affect the degree of clonotype sharing among donors. Sampling was restricted to blood, and TCR repertoires in tissues likely differ from the TCR repertoires found in blood. When several donors were compared, the shared fraction of clonotypes was roughly 5% for naive CD4, 3.5% to 4% for naive CD8, 2.3% for memory CD4, and 0.35% to 0.4% for memory CD8. Rarefaction of sorted-subset datasets indicated incomplete sequencing despite the large sequencing depth. Estimated clonotype richness was generally larger for naive than for memory subsets. Because the study included only a small number of donors, the genetic and exposure-history diversity represented was limited. Compared with non-shared clonotypes, the clonotypes found in all four sorted-subset donors had higher generation probabilities.

Trimming removed 5 bases from V and 8 bases from J; the gene matches leave 7 bases unexplained. The CDR3 contains 14 residues, cysteine and phenylalanine counted. Left in the record is the CDR3 DNA by itself, 42 bases read in frame from the first base. Based on the germline V gene (reference sequence), the CDR1 and CDR2 sequences are MNHEY and SMNVEV. Comments on this clone: It lacks a known antigen. The input lacks base qualities; no much larger clone sits a single base away.

Donors were healthy HIV-negative adults with no recently reported acute infections or vaccinations. All donors were Caucasian adults living in Nashville, Tennessee, USA. CD4+ T cells were enriched through magnetic negative selection, after which naive cells were positively selected on CD45RA and the remaining negative fraction served as the memory subset. Blood was collected by leukapheresis, and PBMCs were isolated by Ficoll-Histopaque density gradient centrifugation and then cryopreserved in liquid nitrogen vapor phase. Purity and quantity of every magnetically sorted T cell population were checked by analytical flow cytometry. Genomic DNA was isolated from each sorted fraction and quantified by UV absorbance on a Nanodrop 2000c. TCR CDR3 regions were amplified from genomic DNA by multiplex PCR using the deep immunoSEQ assay. Extracted genomic DNA from each cell subset was distributed evenly across all wells of several immunoSEQ 96-well plates, and each plate was treated as a replicate. Each replicate PCR for sorted subsets received about 0.2 ug genomic DNA, equal to tens of thousands of T cell genomes. Purified libraries were measured with a Qubit 3.0 fluorometer, size-checked on a Bioanalyzer 2100, and measured again with the KAPA Library Quantification kit. Every immunoSEQ 96-well plate was sequenced on a dedicated single-read 150-cycle Illumina NextSeq 550 flow cell. The original pipeline was this. Because the immunoSEQ output included only junctional sequences and no quality scores, the filtering could not be the same as the filtering used for full-length reads. Sequences were annotated with PyIR, a Python wrapper for IgBLAST v1.9, using IMGT germline references to assign V/J genes and CDR3. Any read was removed if the V/J assignment was weak (E-value above 1e-6), the CDR3 was missing, or the read contained stop codons, out-of-frame junctions, or ambiguous translated residues. A V3J clonotype was defined by an identical inferred V gene, J gene, and CDR3 amino acid sequence. Percentage overlap between repertoires was calculated by dividing the number of shared unique clonotypes by the size of the smaller repertoire. Repertoire richness was assessed with RTK rarefaction, the Chao1 estimator, and Recon v2.1 estimates of unobserved clonotypes. Generation probabilities for all TCRbeta clonotypes obtained by the gDNA method from a few donors were computed using OLGA. TCRdb mirrors the immuneACCESS table, restricted to in-frame sequences. Some clones are absent from its copies; in checked studies, under half trace to an unresolved V gene, and the reason for the others is unknown. V and J calls and clone size are copied from that table; D and trimming were computed from the DNA. The sample table records about 1.4 million clones; roughly 96% of these occur just once. The biggest ten clones account for roughly 1.2% of the sample.

Sample: naive CD4+ T cells sorted from blood. This specimen's cell subset or site label, interpreted: CD45RA+ positively selected. The TCR was taken from a man between 25 and 39 years old in good health. The chain couples TRBV27 to TRBJ1-4; the junction holds 8 bases that match TRBD1. The CDR3 loop reads CASSNRDRNEKLFF. The DNA sequence is given as TGTGCCAGCAGTAACCGGGACAGGAACGAAAAACTGTTTTTT. Here the CDR3 is joined to the reference TRBV27 and TRBJ1-4 genes, and the full variable domain is: EAQVTQNPRYLITVTGKKLTVTCSQNMNHEYMSWYRQDPGLGLRQIYYSMNVEVTDKGDVPEGYKVSRKEKRNFPLILESPSPNQTSLYFCASSNRDRNEKLFFGSGTQLSVL.